This T cell receptor (beta chain) appears in the sequencing data of a study of blood T cell repertoires in COVID-19 (dated by TCRdb to about 2020). With regard to the full study: Samples covering the acute and convalescent phases of COVID-19 were provided by collaborators in the United States, Italy and Spain. The material from the prospective study consisted of cDNA or gDNA derived from T cells, B-cell-depleted T cells, or PBMCs. The dataset comprised deeply sampled blood TCRbeta repertoires from subjects exposed to, actively infected with, or recovered from COVID-19. The repertoires were released in a freely available public database meant as a resource for research on the immune response to SARS-CoV-2. Samples came from the ongoing ImmuneRACE study (first 160 participants) plus 1,254 subjects from 6 global collaborators. Nearly every sample came with metadata listing a de-identified subject ID, COVID-19 status, age in years and sex. Where available, HLA class I and class II types were taken from metadata supplied by the sample provider and were not determined by assay-based typing. Study-wide findings and limitations: The amount of clinical and demographic metadata varied by source and participant and was provided uncurated.

The immunoSEQ Assay, a bias-controlled multiplex PCR, was used to amplify TCRbeta CDR3 regions from genomic DNA. As for how the authors treated the data: Nucleated cell counts per sample were estimated from amplification of reference gene primers within the assay. Sequence reads were collapsed and filtered to measure the absolute abundance of every unique TCRbeta CDR3 rearrangement. For each sample, productive Simpson clonality was calculated as the square root of Simpson's diversity index across productive rearrangements. Sourced from immuneACCESS, this table was stored by TCRdb with only in-frame sequences that have V and J called. A share of the clones is absent; for the studies checked, an unresolved V gene accounts for under half, and the remainder has no known explanation. D and trimming come from the DNA, and the V and J calls and clone size come from that table. This sample comprises 200,000 to 300,000 clones, approximately 88% of them detected only once. The ten most abundant clones make up roughly 1.2% of the sample.

A word on this clone: No antigen is known for it. The record has no base qualities; no much larger clone is one base away.

V loses 0 bases at its end and J loses 2 bases; junction bases beyond the gene matches: 10. There are 18 amino acids in the CDR3, from cysteine to phenylalanine inclusive. Of the read, only the CDR3 DNA is kept; its 54 bases are in frame from base 1. The germline V gene supplies CDR1 SGHAT and CDR2 FQNNGV. Participants in the prospective study were enrolled through a virtual design, were aged 18 to 89 years, and lived in under 25 United States geographic areas. To assign participants to cohorts, the prospective study relied on clinical history that participants themselves reported in a screening survey and a study questionnaire. Each participant in the prospective study had whole blood, serum and a nasopharyngeal or oropharyngeal swab collected by mobile phlebotomists. Prospective study participants could optionally give additional blood draws and questionnaires over an approximately two-month period. Before DNA extraction, prospective study blood samples were shipped either frozen or at room temperature.

The rearrangement joined TRBV11-2 to TRBJ1-3; TRBD1 fits 7 bases in the junction. Sequences were obtained from PBMCs or T cells enriched from blood (not recorded which). The TCR was taken from a woman aged 35 to 49 with acute COVID-19. Here the CDR3 is given as CASSLEGGGQRPGNTIYF. The sequenced DNA: TGTGCCAGCAGCTTAGAGGGTGGGGGACAGCGCCCTGGAAACACCATATATTTT.